The entry below describes one T cell receptor (beta chain). Its specificity is unknown. This sample stems from a study of cytomegalovirus exposure and HLA in healthy donors. The PCR had 60 Vbeta and 13 Jbeta primers. TCRdb's table, derived via immunoSEQ multiplex PCR, lists solely in-frame clones and lacks some. There are over 100,000 clones in the sample; 73% occur only once, and 8.4% lies in the top ten. Study results and limitations: According to a later analysis, most TCR beta chains associated with CMV appeared HLA-restricted. Listed as cytomegalovirus-associated were about 160 TCR beta chains.

The germline V gene has CDR1 MDHEN and CDR2 SYDVKM. The V and J ends lost 5 bases and 9 bases, in that order; junction bases with no gene match: 13. The CDR3 loop spans 15 amino acids. Specimen: PBMCs. V and J are TRBV28 and TRBJ1-3; 7 bases are shared with TRBD1. The sequence came from a man in his forties or fifties in good health and CMV-seronegative. The CDR3 region is CASSAAGGRMGTIYF. In DNA, the CDR3 is TGTGCCAGCAGTGCGGCAGGGGGGAGGATGGGCACCATATATTTT.